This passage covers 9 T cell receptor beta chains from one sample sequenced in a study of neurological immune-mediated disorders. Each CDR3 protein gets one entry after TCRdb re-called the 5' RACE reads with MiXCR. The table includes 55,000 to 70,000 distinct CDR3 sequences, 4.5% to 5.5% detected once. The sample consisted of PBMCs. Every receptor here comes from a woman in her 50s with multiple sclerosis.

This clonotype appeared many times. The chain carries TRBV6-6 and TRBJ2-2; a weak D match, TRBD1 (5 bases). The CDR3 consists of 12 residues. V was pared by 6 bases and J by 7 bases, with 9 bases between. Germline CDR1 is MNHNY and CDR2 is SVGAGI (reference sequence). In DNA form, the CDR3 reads TGTGCCAGCAGCCAGGGTATCGGGGAGCTGTTTTTT. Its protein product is CASSQGIGELFF.

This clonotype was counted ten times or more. The CDR3 DNA sequence: TGTGCCAGCAGTGTCTCTATCCTCACAGATACGCAGTATTTT. Its translation: CASSVSILTDTQYF. The V and J genes are TRBV5-5 and TRBJ2-3; D uncertain. The length of the CDR3 is 14 residues. The germline V and J ends were trimmed by 5 bases and 2 bases, with 12 bases remaining between them. Germline V CDR1 and CDR2: SGHKS, YYEKEE (reference sequence).

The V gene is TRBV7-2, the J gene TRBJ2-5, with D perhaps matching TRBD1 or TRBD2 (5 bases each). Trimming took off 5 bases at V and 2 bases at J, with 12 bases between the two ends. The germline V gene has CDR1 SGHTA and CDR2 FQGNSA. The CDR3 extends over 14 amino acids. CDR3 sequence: CASSRGGWQETQYF. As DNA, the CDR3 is TGTGCCAGCAGCCGGGGCGGGTGGCAAGAGACCCAGTACTTC.

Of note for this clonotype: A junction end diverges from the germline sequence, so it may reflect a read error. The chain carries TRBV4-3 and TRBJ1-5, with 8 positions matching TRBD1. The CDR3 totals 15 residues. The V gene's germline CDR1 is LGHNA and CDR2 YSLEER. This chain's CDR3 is CASSQDRTGLQPQNF. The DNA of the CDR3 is TGCGCCAGCAGCCAAGATCGGACAGGGCTACAGCCCCAGAATTTT.

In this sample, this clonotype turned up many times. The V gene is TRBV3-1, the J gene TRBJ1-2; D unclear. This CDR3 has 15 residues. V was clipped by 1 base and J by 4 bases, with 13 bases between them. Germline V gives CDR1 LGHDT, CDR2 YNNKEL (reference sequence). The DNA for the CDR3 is TGTGCCAGCAGCCAAGGGAACGCGGCCCGCTATGGCTACACCTTC. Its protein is CASSQGNAARYGYTF. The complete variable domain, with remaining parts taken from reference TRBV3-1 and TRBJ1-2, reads DTAVSQTPKYLVTQMGNDKSIKCEQNLGHDTMYWYKQDSKKFLKIMFSYNNKELIINETVPNRFSPKSPDKAHLNLHINSLELGDSAVYFCASSQGNAARYGYTFGSGTRLTVV.

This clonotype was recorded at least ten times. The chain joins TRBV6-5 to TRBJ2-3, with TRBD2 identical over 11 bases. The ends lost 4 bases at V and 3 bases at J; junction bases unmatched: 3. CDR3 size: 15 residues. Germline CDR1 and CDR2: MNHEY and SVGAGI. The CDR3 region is CASSLAGGRTDTQYF. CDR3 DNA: TGTGCCAGCAGTTTAGCGGGGGGGCGAACAGATACGCAGTATTTT.

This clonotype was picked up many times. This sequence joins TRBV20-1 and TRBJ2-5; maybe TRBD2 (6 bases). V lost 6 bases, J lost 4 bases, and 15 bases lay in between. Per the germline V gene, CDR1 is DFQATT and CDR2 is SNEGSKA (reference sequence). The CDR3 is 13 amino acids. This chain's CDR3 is CSALTSVLETQYF. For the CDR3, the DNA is TGCAGTGCCTTGACTAGTGTCCTAGAGACCCAGTACTTC.

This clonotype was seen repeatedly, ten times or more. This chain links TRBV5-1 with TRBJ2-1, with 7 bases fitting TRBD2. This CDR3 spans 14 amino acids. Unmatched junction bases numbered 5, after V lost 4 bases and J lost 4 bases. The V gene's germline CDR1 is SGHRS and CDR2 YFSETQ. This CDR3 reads CASSPSGAYNEQFF. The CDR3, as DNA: TGCGCCAGCAGCCCCAGCGGGGCTTACAATGAGCAGTTCTTC. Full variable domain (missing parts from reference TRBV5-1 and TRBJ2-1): KAGVTQTPRYLIKTRGQQVTLSCSPISGHRSVSWYQQTPGQGLQFLFEYFSETQRNKGNFPGRFSGRQFSNSRSEMNVSTLELGDSALYLCASSPSGAYNEQFFGPGTRLTVL.

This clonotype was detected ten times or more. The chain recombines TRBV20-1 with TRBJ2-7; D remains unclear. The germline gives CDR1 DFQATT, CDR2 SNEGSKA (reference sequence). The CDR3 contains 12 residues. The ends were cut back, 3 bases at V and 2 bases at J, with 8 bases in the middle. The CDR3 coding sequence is TGCAGTGCTAGTGGGCAGACCTACGAGCAGTACTTC. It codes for CSASGQTYEQYF.